This TCR beta chain was found in a study of blood T cell repertoires in COVID-19. Measured with immunoSEQ multiplex PCR; TCRdb has only the in-frame clones, and not every one. The sample records tens of thousands of clones, 77% being singletons. Germline V gene lookup returns CDR1 SGHAT and CDR2 FQNNGV. V lost 1 base to trimming and J lost 4 bases, with 10 bases between them. This CDR3 contains 14 residues. The chain has TRBV11-2 and TRBJ1-1; possible D gene TRBD1, 5 bases. The material sequenced was peripheral blood. The receptor comes from a woman in her 70s with acute or convalescent COVID-19. The CDR3 region is CASSLAGFSTEAFF. DNA of the CDR3: TGTGCCAGCAGCTTAGCAGGGTTTTCCACTGAAGCTTTCTTT.